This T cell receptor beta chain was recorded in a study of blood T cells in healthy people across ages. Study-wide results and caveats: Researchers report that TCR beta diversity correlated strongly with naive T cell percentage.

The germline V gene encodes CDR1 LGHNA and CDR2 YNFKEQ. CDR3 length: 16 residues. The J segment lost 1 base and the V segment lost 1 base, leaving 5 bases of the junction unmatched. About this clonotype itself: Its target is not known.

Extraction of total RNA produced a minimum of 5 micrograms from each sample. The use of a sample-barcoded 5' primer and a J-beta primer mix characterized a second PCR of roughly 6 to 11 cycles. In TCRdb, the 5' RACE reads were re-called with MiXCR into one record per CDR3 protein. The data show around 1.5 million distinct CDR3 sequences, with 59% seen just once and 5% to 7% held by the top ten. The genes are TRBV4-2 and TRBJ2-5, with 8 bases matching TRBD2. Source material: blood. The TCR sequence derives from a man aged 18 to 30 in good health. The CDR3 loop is CASSQVDRGGQETQYF. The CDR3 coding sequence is TGTGCCAGCAGCCAAGTAGACCGGGGGGGCCAAGAGACCCAGTACTTC.